This TCR beta chain was sequenced for a study of T cells in Graves' hyperthyroidism and ophthalmopathy. Overall study: Peripheral blood draws took place at initial diagnosis, ahead of any treatment. The study's findings and limits: From stable hyperthyroidism, ophthalmopathy was set apart by a 13 V-J model.

RNA transcripts gave rise to amplified TCR beta CDR3 regions. A first-round RT-PCR of the TCR CDR3 used the HTBI primer set. TCRdb re-analysed the multiplex PCR reads in MiXCR, keeping a single row per CDR3 protein. The data contain under 550,000 distinct CDR3 sequences, 20% of them singletons. This CDR3 region has 19 residues. Germline loops: CDR1 MNHEY, CDR2 SVGEGT. V gave up 5 bases and J gave up 0 bases; unmatched junction bases: 9. In this sample, this clonotype turned up a few times. Its antigen is unidentified. This may come from a read error, since a much larger clone is one base off. Material: blood. The receptor was isolated from a man aged 40-49 years with Graves' ophthalmopathy. The rearrangement uses TRBV6-2 or TRBV6-3 and TRBJ2-1, with 14 bases that match TRBD2. The CDR3 is CASSPGLAGGMGSYNEQFF. The CDR3 DNA is TGTGCCAGCAGTCCTGGACTAGCGGGAGGTATGGGCTCCTACAATGAGCAGTTCTTC.